The 10 T cell receptor beta chains presented below share a single source sample, sequenced in a study of TIL therapy for anti-PD-1-resistant metastatic lung cancer. Indicated time point: pre-treatment sample, taken before nivolumab and TIL therapy. Sequencing used immunoSEQ v3. The protocol was immunoSEQ multiplex PCR, while the TCRdb copy is restricted to in-frame clones and leaves out a portion. This table holds under 60,000 clones, 80% to 90% found once. The input for sequencing was blood, taken at baseline. The receptors originated from a person aged 25 to 85 with non-small cell lung cancer.

The chain is built from TRBV30 and TRBJ1-1, with 8 nucleotides matching TRBD1. The junction had 5 bases not matched to a gene; V was cut back by 1 base and J by 1 base. The CDR3 extends over 15 amino acids. The germline V gene encodes CDR1 GTSNPN and CDR2 SVGIG (reference sequence). This CDR3 reads CAWSAHRGWNTEAFF. Written as DNA, the CDR3 is TGTGCCTGGAGTGCTCACAGGGGGTGGAACACTGAAGCTTTCTTT.

The chain recombines TRBV24-1 with TRBJ2-1, with a tentative D call TRBD1 (6 bases). CDR3 length: 15 amino acids. Trimming shortened V by 3 bases and J by 7 bases, and 15 bases separated the two germline ends. Germline V CDR1 and CDR2: KGHDR, SFDVKD. CDR3 protein: CATSDPTNRVNEQFF. The DNA of the CDR3 is TGTGCCACCAGTGATCCCACAAACAGGGTAAATGAGCAGTTCTTC.

The V and J genes are TRBV19 and TRBJ2-6, with 10 bases matching TRBD1. The length of the CDR3 is 17 residues. J lost 4 bases, V lost 7 bases, and 10 bases had no gene match. Germline V gives CDR1 LNHDA, CDR2 SQIVND (reference sequence). The CDR3 region has the DNA TGTGCCAGTACCCTTCGACAGGGGGCGCCAGGGGCCAACGTCCTGACTTTC. It translates to CASTLRQGAPGANVLTF.

The chain couples TRBV7-9 to TRBJ2-1; the match to TRBD2 covers 12 bases. The V segment lost 5 bases and the J segment 3 bases; nucleotides outside the gene matches: 5. CDR1 SEHNR and CDR2 FQNEAQ come from the germline V gene (reference sequence). The CDR3 loop spans 16 amino acids. The CDR3 region is CASSPRTSGNYNEQFF. The CDR3 nucleotides are TGTGCCAGCAGCCCCCGGACTAGCGGGAACTACAATGAGCAGTTCTTC.

This chain uses TRBV7-2 with TRBJ2-2; the D gene is possibly TRBD1 (5 bases). Trimming cost V 7 bases and J 5 bases, with 14 bases left between them. CDR3 size: 14 residues. Germline CDR1 and CDR2: SGHTA and FQGNSA. CDR3 DNA: TGTGCCAGCATCCGATATAGGGGAACCGGGGAGCTGTTTTTT. It yields the protein CASIRYRGTGELFF. Full variable domain (remainder filled in from reference TRBV7-2 and TRBJ2-2): GAGVSQSPSNKVTEKGKDVELRCDPISGHTALYWYRQSLGQGLEFLIYFQGNSAPDKSGLPSDRFSAERTGGSVSTLTIQRTQQEDSAVYLCASIRYRGTGELFFGEGSRLTVL.

This chain uses TRBV27 with TRBJ1-5, with unresolved D. V dropped 2 bases and J dropped 5 bases, with 7 bases sitting between them. There are 13 residues in the CDR3. Germline CDR1 and CDR2: MNHEY and SMNVEV (reference sequence). The CDR3 loop is CASSLKGYQPQHF. The CDR3 nucleotides read TGTGCCAGCAGTTTAAAAGGGTATCAGCCCCAGCATTTT.

This chain joins TRBV4-2 and TRBJ2-7; D ambiguous. Trimming took 1 base from V and 0 from J, leaving 13 bases between them. The CDR3 consists of 16 residues. The V gene's germline CDR1 is LGHNA and CDR2 YNFKEQ. CDR3 DNA: TGTGCCAGCAGCCAAGCTCGTGGGCGCGGCTCCTACGAGCAGTACTTC. Translated, it gives CASSQARGRGSYEQYF.

This clone appeared a few times. This chain links TRBV19 with TRBJ1-6; D is undetermined. CDR1 and CDR2 (germline): LNHDA, SQIVND (reference sequence). Deletions cut 3 bases from V and 4 bases from J, with 7 bases between. The CDR3 has 14 amino acids. In nucleotides, the CDR3 is TGTGCCAGTAGTATGGGAGCTTATAATTCACCCCTCCACTTT. Translated: CASSMGAYNSPLHF. The complete variable domain, with remaining parts taken from reference TRBV19 and TRBJ1-6, reads DGGITQSPKYLFRKEGQNVTLSCEQNLNHDAMYWYRQDPGQGLRLIYYSQIVNDFQKGDIAEGYSVSREKKESFPLTVTSAQKNPTAFYLCASSMGAYNSPLHFGNGTRLTVT.

This rearrangement joins TRBV5-1 to TRBJ1-1, with 7 nucleotides matching TRBD1. The CDR3 extends over 14 amino acids. Germline loops: CDR1 SGHRS, CDR2 YFSETQ. Trimming at V came to 4 bases and at J to 3 bases, leaving 6 bases not matched to a gene. The CDR3: CASSLGDSYTEAFF. The CDR3 DNA reads TGCGCCAGCAGCCTGGGGGACAGCTACACTGAAGCTTTCTTT.

To note about this clone: The germline gene is not matched at one end of the junction; a read error may be the cause. The chain employs TRBV7-2 and TRBJ2-1, with unresolved D. CDR3 size: 15 residues. The germline V gene has CDR1 SGHTA and CDR2 FQGNSA. This chain's CDR3 is CASSLLWRPLGEPFF. In DNA form, the CDR3 reads TGTGCCAGCAGCTTACTTTGGCGGCCCTTGGGTGAGCCGTTCTTC. Filled out from reference TRBV7-2 and TRBJ2-1, the complete variable domain reads GAGVSQSPSNKVTEKGKDVELRCDPISGHTALYWYRQSLGQGLEFLIYFQGNSAPDKSGLPSDRFSAERTGGSVSTLTIQRTQQEDSAVYLCASSLLWRPLGEPFFGPGTRLTVL.